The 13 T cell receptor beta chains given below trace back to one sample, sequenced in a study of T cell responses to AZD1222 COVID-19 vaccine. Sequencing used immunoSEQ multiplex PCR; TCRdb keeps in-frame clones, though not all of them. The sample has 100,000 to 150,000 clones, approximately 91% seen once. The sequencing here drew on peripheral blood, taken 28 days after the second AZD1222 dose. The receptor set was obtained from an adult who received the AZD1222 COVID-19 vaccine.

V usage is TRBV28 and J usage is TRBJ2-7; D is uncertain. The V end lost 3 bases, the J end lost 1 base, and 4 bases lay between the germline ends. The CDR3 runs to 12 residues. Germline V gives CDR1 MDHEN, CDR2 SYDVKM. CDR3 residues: CASSFSSYEQYF. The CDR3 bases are TGTGCCAGCAGTTTCAGTTCCTACGAGCAGTACTTC.

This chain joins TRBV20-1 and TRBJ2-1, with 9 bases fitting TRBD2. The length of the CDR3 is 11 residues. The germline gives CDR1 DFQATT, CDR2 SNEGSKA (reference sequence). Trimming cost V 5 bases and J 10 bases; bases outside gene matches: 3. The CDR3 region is CSARTSGEQFF. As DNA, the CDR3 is TGCAGTGCTCGTACTAGCGGGGAGCAGTTCTTC.

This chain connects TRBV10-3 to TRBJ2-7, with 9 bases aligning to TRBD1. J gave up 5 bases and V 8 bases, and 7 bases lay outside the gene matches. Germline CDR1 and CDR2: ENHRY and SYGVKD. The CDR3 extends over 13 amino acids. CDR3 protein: CAIGGTGYNEQYF. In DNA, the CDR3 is TGTGCCATCGGGGGGACAGGGTACAACGAGCAGTACTTC.

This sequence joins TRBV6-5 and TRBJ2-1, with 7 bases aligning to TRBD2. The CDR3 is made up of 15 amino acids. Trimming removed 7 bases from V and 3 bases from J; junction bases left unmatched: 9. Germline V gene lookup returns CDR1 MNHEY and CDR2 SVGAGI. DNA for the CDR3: TGTGCCAGCAAATTTCTAGCGGCGTTCTACAATGAGCAGTTCTTC. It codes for CASKFLAAFYNEQFF.

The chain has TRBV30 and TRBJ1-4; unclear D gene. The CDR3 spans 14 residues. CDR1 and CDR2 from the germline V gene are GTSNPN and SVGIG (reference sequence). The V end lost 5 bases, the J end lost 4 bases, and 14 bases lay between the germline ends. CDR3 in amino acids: CAWGPVGYNEKLFF. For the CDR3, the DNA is TGTGCCTGGGGCCCCGTGGGCTATAATGAAAAACTGTTTTTT. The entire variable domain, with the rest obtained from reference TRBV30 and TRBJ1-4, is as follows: SQTIHQWPATLVQPVGSPLSLECTVEGTSNPNLYWYRQAAGRGLQLLFYSVGIGQISSEVPQNLSASRPQDRQFILSSKKLLLSDSGFYLCAWGPVGYNEKLFFGSGTQLSVL.

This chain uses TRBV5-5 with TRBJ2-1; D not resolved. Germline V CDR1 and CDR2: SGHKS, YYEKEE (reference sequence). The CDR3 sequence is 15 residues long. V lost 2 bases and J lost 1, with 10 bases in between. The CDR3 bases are TGTGCCAGCAGCTTAATCTCCTTATCCTACAATGAGCAGTTCTTC. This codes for CASSLISLSYNEQFF.

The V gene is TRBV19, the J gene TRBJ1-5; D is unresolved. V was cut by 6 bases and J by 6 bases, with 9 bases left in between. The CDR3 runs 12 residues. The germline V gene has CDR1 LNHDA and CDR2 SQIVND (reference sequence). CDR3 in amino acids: CASSPSSQPQHF. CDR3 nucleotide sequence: TGTGCCAGTAGCCCCTCAAGTCAGCCCCAGCATTTT.

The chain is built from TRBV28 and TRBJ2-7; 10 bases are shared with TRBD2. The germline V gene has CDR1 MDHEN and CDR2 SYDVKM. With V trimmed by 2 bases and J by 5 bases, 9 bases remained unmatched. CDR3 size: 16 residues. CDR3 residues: CASSLVPSGSLHEQYF. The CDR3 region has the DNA TGTGCCAGCAGTTTAGTGCCTAGCGGGAGTTTGCACGAGCAGTACTTC.

The CDR3 sequence: CASSYRGSNSPLHF. CDR3 nucleotide sequence: TGTGCCAGCAGTTACCGGGGTAGCAATTCACCCCTCCACTTT. The chain is built from TRBV6-6 and TRBJ1-6, with D uncertain. The germline V gene has CDR1 MNHNY and CDR2 SVGAGI (reference sequence). The CDR3 totals 14 residues. Deletions cut 2 bases from V and 7 bases from J, with 9 bases between.

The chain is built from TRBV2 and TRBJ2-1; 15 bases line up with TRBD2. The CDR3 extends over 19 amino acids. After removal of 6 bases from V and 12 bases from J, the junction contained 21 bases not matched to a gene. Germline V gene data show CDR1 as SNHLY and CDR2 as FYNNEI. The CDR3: CASSPIPGLAGGNNERQFF. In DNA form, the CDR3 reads TGTGCCAGCAGCCCTATCCCGGGACTAGCGGGAGGCAACAATGAGCGGCAGTTCTTC. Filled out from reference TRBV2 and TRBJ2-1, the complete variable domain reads EPEVTQTPSHQVTQMGQEVILRCVPISNHLYFYWYRQILGQKVEFLVSFYNNEISEKSEIFDDQFSVERPDGSNFTLKIRSTKLEDSAMYFCASSPIPGLAGGNNERQFFGPGTRLTVL.

CDR3 DNA: TGCGCCAGCAGCTTGAACGTAGGGGTTCCCGTCCGTGAGACCCAGTACTTC. Its protein product is CASSLNVGVPVRETQYF. The chain combines TRBV5-1 with TRBJ2-5; D is perhaps TRBD1 (5 bases). Looked up from germline, CDR1 is SGHRS and CDR2 is YFSETQ. The CDR3 length is 17 residues. The V and J ends lost 1 base and 5 bases respectively, with 21 bases between them.

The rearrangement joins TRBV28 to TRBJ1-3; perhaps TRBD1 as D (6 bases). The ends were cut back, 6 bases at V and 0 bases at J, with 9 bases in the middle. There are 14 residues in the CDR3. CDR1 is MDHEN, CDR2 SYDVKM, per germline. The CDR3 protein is CASRQGRSGNTIYF. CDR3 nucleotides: TGTGCCAGCAGACAGGGCCGCTCTGGAAACACCATATATTTT.

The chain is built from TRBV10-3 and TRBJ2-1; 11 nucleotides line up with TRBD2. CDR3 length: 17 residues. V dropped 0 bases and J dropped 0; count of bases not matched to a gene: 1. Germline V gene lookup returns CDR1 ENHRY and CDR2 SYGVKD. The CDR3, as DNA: TGTGCCATCAGTGAGTCGGGACTAGCGGCCTCCTACAATGAGCAGTTCTTC. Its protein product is CAISESGLAASYNEQFF.